These 16 T cell receptor beta chains were all obtained from the same sample, sequenced in a study of OX40 agonist ivuxolimab in advanced cancers. Some clones are missing from TCRdb's copy, which holds only in-frame ones; the method was immunoSEQ multiplex PCR. The sample lists under 85,000 clones; 80% to 90% were seen once. Source: CD4+ or CD8+ T cells sorted from blood, taken in a trial of the OX40 agonist ivuxolimab. The receptors come from an adult with an advanced solid tumor such as melanoma, head and neck, liver or kidney cancer.

This clone was counted only a few times. CDR3 in DNA: TGTGCCAGCAGCGGCAGGGGCGACTATGGCTACACCTTC. Its translation: CASSGRGDYGYTF. The chain employs TRBV7-3 and TRBJ1-2; weak D call: TRBD1 (6 bases). The V end lost 5 bases, the J end lost 3 bases, and 10 bases lay between the germline ends. Per germline, CDR1 SGHTA and CDR2 FQGTGA. CDR3 length: 13 amino acids. The full variable domain, its missing parts supplied by reference TRBV7-3 and TRBJ1-2, is GAGVSQTPSNKVTEKGKYVELRCDPISGHTALYWYRQSLGQGPEFLIYFQGTGAADDSGLPNDRFFAVRPEGSVSTLKIQRTERGDSAVYLCASSGRGDYGYTFGSGTRLTVV.

The chain recombines TRBV4-3 with TRBJ1-3; TRBD1 might be the D (5 bases). The V gene's germline CDR1 is LGHNA and CDR2 YSLEER. The CDR3 consists of 14 residues. V shed 5 bases and J shed 3 bases, with 11 bases lying between them. The DNA for the CDR3 is TGCGCCAGCAGCGGGGGGGGTTTTGGAAACACCATATATTTT. It specifies CASSGGGFGNTIYF.

This clone was seen a handful of times. The chain carries TRBV5-1 and TRBJ2-7; 10 bases line up with TRBD2. Germline values: CDR1 SGHRS, CDR2 YFSETQ. This CDR3 comprises 15 residues. Trimming cost V 1 base and J 9 bases; bases outside gene matches: 10. The CDR3 protein is CASSLSSGRALGQYF. As DNA, the CDR3 is TGCGCCAGCAGCTTGTCCAGCGGGAGGGCCCTGGGGCAGTACTTC.

This clone appeared a single time. The chain uses TRBV5-1 and TRBJ2-7; 13 bases fit TRBD2. The CDR3 totals 15 residues. The V segment lost 3 bases and the J segment 5 bases; nucleotides outside the gene matches: 5. In germline, CDR1 is SGHRS, CDR2 YFSETQ. CDR3 protein: CASSWAGTSGNEQYF. Written as DNA, the CDR3 is TGCGCCAGCAGCTGGGCCGGGACTAGCGGGAACGAGCAGTACTTC.

J is TRBJ1-4 and V is TRBV4-2; a weak D match, TRBD1 (5 bases). The length of the CDR3 is 15 residues. The germline V gene encodes CDR1 LGHNA and CDR2 YNFKEQ. Trimming stripped 0 bases from V and 7 bases from J, with 12 bases between. In DNA, the CDR3 is TGTGCCAGCAGCCAAGATGCGCAGGGTGGTGAAAAACTGTTTTTT. Its translation is CASSQDAQGGEKLFF.

This chain uses TRBV5-6 with TRBJ1-2, with TRBD1 matching over 8 bases. The V and J ends lost 8 bases and 7 bases, in that order; junction bases with no gene match: 13. Looked up from germline, CDR1 is SGHDT and CDR2 is YYEEEE. This CDR3 is built from 14 residues. CDR3 DNA: TGTGCCAGTTTCCGGCGGCAGGGGGCCTTTGGCTACACCTTC. This gives the protein CASFRRQGAFGYTF.

The J gene is TRBJ2-7, the V gene TRBV19; D could derive from TRBD1 or TRBD2 (5 bases each). V was pared by 2 bases and J by 6 bases, with 14 bases between. Germline loops: CDR1 LNHDA, CDR2 SQIVND (reference sequence). CDR3 length: 14 residues. CDR3 coding DNA: TGTGCCAGTAGTATACAGGGTCACAGCGGCGAGCAGTACTTC. Translation gives CASSIQGHSGEQYF. Looking up the rest from reference TRBV19 and TRBJ2-7 gives the full variable domain: DGGITQSPKYLFRKEGQNVTLSCEQNLNHDAMYWYRQDPGQGLRLIYYSQIVNDFQKGDIAEGYSVSREKKESFPLTVTSAQKNPTAFYLCASSIQGHSGEQYFGPGTRLTVT.

This clone was detected only a few times. J is TRBJ1-5 and V is TRBV7-8; TRBD1 agrees at 7 bases. CDR1 and CDR2 from the germline V gene are SGHVS and FQNEAQ. The CDR3 consists of 16 residues. With 5 bases clipped from V and 1 base from J, the junction kept 8 bases outside the gene matches. As DNA, the CDR3 is TGTGCCAGCAGCCCCGACAGGGTTTGGAGCAATCAGCCCCAGCATTTT. Translating it yields CASSPDRVWSNQPQHF.

This rearrangement joins TRBV7-9 to TRBJ1-2, with D tentatively TRBD1 (5 bases). V was trimmed by 4 bases and J by 0 bases, leaving 12 bases between them. The germline gives CDR1 SEHNR, CDR2 FQNEAQ (reference sequence). The CDR3 extends over 15 amino acids. The CDR3 bases are TGTGCCAGCAGCTGGGGCGTCGGAGCTAACTATGGCTACACCTTC. Its translation is CASSWGVGANYGYTF. The full variable domain, its missing parts supplied by reference TRBV7-9 and TRBJ1-2, is DTGVSQNPRHKITKRGQNVTFRCDPISEHNRLYWYRQTLGQGPEFLTYFQNEAQLEKSRLLSDRFSAERPKGSFSTLEIQRTEQGDSAMYLCASSWGVGANYGYTFGSGTRLTVV.

The chain recombines TRBV7-2 with TRBJ1-4; possibly TRBD1 for D (6 bases). V lost 5 bases to trimming and J lost 7 bases, with 14 bases between them. Germline CDR1 and CDR2: SGHTA and FQGNSA. The CDR3 has 14 amino acids. The CDR3 sequence: CASSMGGVGEKLFF. The CDR3 nucleotides are TGTGCCAGCAGCATGGGGGGCGTTGGTGAAAAACTGTTTTTT.

The chain joins TRBV7-6 to TRBJ1-5; tentative D call: TRBD1 (6 bases). Germline CDR1 is SGHVS and CDR2 is FNYEAQ. V dropped 2 bases and J dropped 6 bases, with 29 bases sitting between them. This CDR3 is 20 amino acids long. Here the CDR3 reads CASSLSVFRGKAQESQPQHF. In DNA, the CDR3 is TGTGCCAGCAGCTTATCAGTTTTCAGGGGTAAGGCTCAGGAAAGTCAGCCCCAGCATTTT.

The chain joins TRBV7-9 to TRBJ2-1; 9 bases line up with TRBD1. J gave up 9 bases and V 4 bases, and 7 bases lay outside the gene matches. The length of the CDR3 is 14 residues. The germline CDR1 and CDR2 sequences are SEHNR and FQNEAQ (reference sequence). CDR3 bases: TGTGCCAGCAGCTCGCCCGGGACAGGGATTGAGCAGTTCTTC. Translated, it gives CASSSPGTGIEQFF.

V usage is TRBV30 and J usage is TRBJ2-3; a possible D gene is TRBD1 (5 bases). This CDR3 is built from 15 residues. The V gene's germline CDR1 is GTSNPN and CDR2 SVGIG (reference sequence). The V and J ends lost 2 bases and 4 bases respectively, with 16 bases between them. In DNA, the CDR3 is TGTGCCTGGAGTTGGGCAGGGATATCGGCAGATACGCAGTATTTT. Amino acids: CAWSWAGISADTQYF.

On this clone: Relative to the germline gene, one junction end is altered; a read error may explain this. V gene TRBV18 combines with J gene TRBJ2-7, with D perhaps being TRBD1 or TRBD2 (5 bases each). CDR1 KGHSH and CDR2 LQKENI come from the germline V gene. CDR3 length: 15 amino acids. The CDR3 reads CASFSVGDPSYERYF. The CDR3 coding sequence is TGTGCCAGCTTCAGTGTGGGGGATCCCTCCTACGAGCGGTACTTC.

V usage is TRBV18 and J usage is TRBJ1-3; possible D gene TRBD1, 5 bases. The CDR3 contains 16 residues. V dropped 0 bases and J dropped 2 bases, with 11 bases sitting between them. CDR1 and CDR2 from the germline V gene are KGHSH and LQKENI. The CDR3 reads CASSPPGRGPGNTIYF. CDR3 coding DNA: TGTGCCAGCTCACCACCGGGTCGGGGACCTGGAAACACCATATATTTT.

A few counts support this clone. The chain recombines TRBV19 with TRBJ1-5; D call uncertain. Germline-derived CDR1 and CDR2 are LNHDA and SQIVND (reference sequence). V was pared by 0 bases and J by 0 bases, with 18 bases between. The CDR3 extends over 19 amino acids. CDR3 sequence: CASSIEGGSGVYSNQPQHF. DNA of the CDR3: TGTGCCAGTAGTATAGAGGGAGGGAGCGGCGTATATAGCAATCAGCCCCAGCATTTT.